This T cell receptor (beta chain) was found in a study of T cells in Graves' hyperthyroidism and ophthalmopathy. Ten or more counts support this clonotype. Antigen: not known. Study results and limitations: Ophthalmopathy got predicted by the model a median approximately 6 months before its onset.

The patients, who ranged from 18 to 65 in age, presented with newly diagnosed hyperthyroidism lasting under 2 months. Diagnosis rested on symptoms, serum thyroxine and TRAb, thyroid ultrasound, and orbital computed tomography. Authors of the study amplified TCR beta CDR3 regions from RNA transcripts. When the TCR CDR3 underwent first-round RT-PCR, the HTBI primer set was used. TCRdb re-analysed the multiplex PCR reads in MiXCR, keeping a single row per CDR3 protein. The sample lists around 580,000 distinct CDR3 sequences; 46% were seen once. The sequenced sample consisted of peripheral blood or thyroid tissue (not recorded which). The sequence derives from a woman in her late teens or twenties with Graves' hyperthyroidism.

CDR3 in amino acids: CASSRDRVVEAFF. CDR3 in DNA: TGTGCCAGCAGCCGCGACAGGGTTGTTGAAGCTTTCTTT. The gene calls are TRBV6-5 and TRBJ1-1; 7 bases map to TRBD1. Trimming at V came to 6 bases and at J to 7 bases, leaving 8 bases not matched to a gene. In germline, CDR1 is MNHEY, CDR2 SVGAGI. The CDR3 covers 13 residues.